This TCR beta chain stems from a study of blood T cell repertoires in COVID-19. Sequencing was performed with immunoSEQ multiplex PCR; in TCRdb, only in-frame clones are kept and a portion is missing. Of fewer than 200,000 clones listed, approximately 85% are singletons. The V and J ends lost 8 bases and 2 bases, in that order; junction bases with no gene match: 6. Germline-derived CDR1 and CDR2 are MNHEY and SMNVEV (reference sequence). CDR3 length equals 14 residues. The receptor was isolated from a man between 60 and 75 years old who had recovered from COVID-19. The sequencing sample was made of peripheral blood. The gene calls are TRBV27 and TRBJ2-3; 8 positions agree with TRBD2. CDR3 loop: CASVAGGYTDTQYF. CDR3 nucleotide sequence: TGTGCCAGCGTTGCGGGGGGTTACACAGATACGCAGTATTTT.